This T cell receptor (beta chain) was identified in a study of Graves' ophthalmopathy and Graves' hyperthyroidism. RNA transcripts were the template, and TCR beta CDR3 regions were amplified from them. RT-PCR in the first round used HTBI primers; a second-round multiplex PCR followed. TCRdb called the multiplex PCR reads again in MiXCR, with one record for every CDR3 protein. Of over a million distinct CDR3 sequences listed, less than 45% were seen once; the top ten hold approximately 12%. This TCR derives from an adult man with Graves' hyperthyroidism. The sample taken for sequencing was peripheral blood or thyroid tissue (not recorded which).

The CDR3: CASSRTGVAGELFF. CDR3 DNA: TGTGCCAGCAGTAGGACAGGGGTAGCCGGGGAGCTGTTTTTT. V is TRBV2 and J is TRBJ2-2, with 9 bases aligning to TRBD1. Per germline, CDR1 SNHLY and CDR2 FYNNEI. This CDR3 region has 14 residues. V lost 5 bases, J lost 6 bases, and 4 bases stayed unmatched.